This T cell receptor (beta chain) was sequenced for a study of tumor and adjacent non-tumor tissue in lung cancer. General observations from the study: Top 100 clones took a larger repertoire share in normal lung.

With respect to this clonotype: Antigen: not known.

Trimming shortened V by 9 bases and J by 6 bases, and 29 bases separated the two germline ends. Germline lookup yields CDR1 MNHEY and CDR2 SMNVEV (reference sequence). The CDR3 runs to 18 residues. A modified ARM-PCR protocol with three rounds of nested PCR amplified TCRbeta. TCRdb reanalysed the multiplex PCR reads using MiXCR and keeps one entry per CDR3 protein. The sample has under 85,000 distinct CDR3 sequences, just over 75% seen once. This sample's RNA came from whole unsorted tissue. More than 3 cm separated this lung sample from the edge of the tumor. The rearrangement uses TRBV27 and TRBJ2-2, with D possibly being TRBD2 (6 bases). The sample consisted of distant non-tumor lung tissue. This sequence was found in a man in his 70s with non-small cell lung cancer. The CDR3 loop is CASNSLYLEGREAGELFF. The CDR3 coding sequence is TGTGCCAGTAATTCTCTTTATTTAGAGGGCAGGGAGGCCGGGGAGCTGTTTTTT.